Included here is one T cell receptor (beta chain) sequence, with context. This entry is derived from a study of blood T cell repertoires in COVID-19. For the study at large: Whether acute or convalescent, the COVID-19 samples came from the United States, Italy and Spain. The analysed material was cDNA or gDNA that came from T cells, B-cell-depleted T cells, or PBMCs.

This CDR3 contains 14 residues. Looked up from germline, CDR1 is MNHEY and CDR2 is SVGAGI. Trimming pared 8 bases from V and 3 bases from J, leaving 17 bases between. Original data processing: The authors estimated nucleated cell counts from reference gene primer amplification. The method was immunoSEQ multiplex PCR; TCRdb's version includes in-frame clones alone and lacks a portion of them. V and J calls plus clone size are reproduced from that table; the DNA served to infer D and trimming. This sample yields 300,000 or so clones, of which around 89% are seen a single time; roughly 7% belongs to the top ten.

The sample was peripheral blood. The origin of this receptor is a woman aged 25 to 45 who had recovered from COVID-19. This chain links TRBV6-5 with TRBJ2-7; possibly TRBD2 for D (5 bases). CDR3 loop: CASAYRDNNYEQYF. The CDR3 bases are TGTGCCAGCGCCTACCGGGATAACAACTACGAGCAGTACTTC.